The 20 T cell receptor beta chains below come from one sample, sequenced in a study of blood T cells in healthy people across ages. Next came a second PCR, run for about 7 to 12 cycles, which used a sample-barcoded 5' primer along with a J-beta primer mix. TCRdb re-analysed the 5' RACE reads in MiXCR, keeping a single row per CDR3 protein. This sample yields 1,500,000 or so distinct CDR3 sequences, of which about 42% are seen a single time; approximately 4.1% belongs to the top ten. Input material: blood. All receptors come from a young woman in good health.

V gene TRBV7-9 combines with J gene TRBJ2-1, with D possibly called TRBD1 or TRBD2 (7 bases each). The DNA end is more similar to TRBJ2-7, so the J call may be wrong. The V gene's germline CDR1 is SEHNR and CDR2 FQNEAQ (reference sequence). The CDR3 consists of 16 residues. Written as DNA, the CDR3 is TGTGCCAGCAGCTCGTACCTACAGGGGAGGGACAATGAGCAGTACTTC. Translation gives CASSSYLQGRDNEQYF.

This clonotype was seen a handful of times. The gene calls are TRBV29-1 and TRBJ2-3; possibly TRBD1 for D (6 bases). Germline V gene data show CDR1 as SQVTM and CDR2 as ANQGSEA. V lost 8 bases and J lost 5, with 20 bases in between. The CDR3 runs to 14 residues. The CDR3 sequence: CSIRRASRGDTQYF. CDR3 nucleotides: TGCAGCATTCGTAGGGCTAGCAGGGGAGATACGCAGTATTTT.

The rearrangement joins TRBV25-1 to TRBJ2-4, with 9 bases matching TRBD1. The CDR3 extends over 15 amino acids. J was trimmed by 4 bases and V by 2 bases; bases with no gene match: 3. Germline assignment: CDR1 MGHDK and CDR2 SYGVNS. As DNA, the CDR3 is TGTGCCAGCAGTGAAGGCGGGACAGGGAAAAACATTCAGTACTTC. Residues: CASSEGGTGKNIQYF.

A few counts support this clonotype. The V and J genes are TRBV2 and TRBJ2-2; D possibly matches TRBD1 or TRBD2 (5 bases each). CDR1 SNHLY and CDR2 FYNNEI come from the germline V gene. Between the trimmed V and J ends, which lost 10 bases and 1 base, there was a span of 16 bases. This CDR3 is 15 amino acids long. The CDR3 reads CATRLGVRNTGELFF. The CDR3 region has the DNA TGTGCCACCCGCTTGGGGGTACGGAACACCGGGGAGCTGTTTTTT.

This chain connects TRBV6-2 or TRBV6-3 to TRBJ1-2; perhaps TRBD1 as D (5 bases). This CDR3 is 15 amino acids long. Looked up from germline, CDR1 is MNHEY and CDR2 is SVGEGT. V lost 4 bases, J lost 4 bases, and 16 bases lay in between. The CDR3 reads CASSFSGGTGYGYTF. DNA of the CDR3: TGTGCCAGCAGTTTCTCCGGGGGGACCGGCTATGGCTACACCTTC.

The rearrangement uses TRBV27 and TRBJ2-1; D uncertain. Trimming removed 4 bases at V and 1 base at J, with 11 bases between. Germline CDR1 reads MNHEY; CDR2 reads SMNVEV (reference sequence). This CDR3 is built from 15 residues. The CDR3 coding sequence is TGTGCCAGCAGTTCCAAGGGTATGTCCTACAATGAGCAGTTCTTC. Its protein product is CASSSKGMSYNEQFF.

This clonotype was recorded once. V usage is TRBV7-2 and J usage is TRBJ2-7; unclear D gene. V dropped 1 base and J dropped 7 bases, with 17 bases sitting between them. Germline lookup yields CDR1 SGHTA and CDR2 FQGNSA. This CDR3 has 15 amino acids. CDR3 sequence: CASSLDVSTVNEQYF. In DNA form, the CDR3 reads TGTGCCAGCAGCTTAGATGTTTCGACGGTCAATGAGCAGTACTTC.

This clonotype turned up a few times. A read error may account for a junction end that differs from germline. The genes are TRBV7-7 and TRBJ2-5; D possibly matches TRBD1 or TRBD2 (6 bases each). There are 15 residues in the CDR3. Germline values: CDR1 SSHAT, CDR2 FNYEAQ (reference sequence). As DNA, the CDR3 is TGTGCTAGCAGCTTAGGAGGGGGGAATCAAGAGACCCAGTACTTC. It translates to CASSLGGGNQETQYF.

The V call is TRBV20-1, the J call TRBJ1-1; a possible D gene is TRBD1 (6 bases). The CDR3 runs 14 residues. V lost 2 bases to trimming and J lost 1 base, with 11 bases between them. The germline V gene has CDR1 DFQATT and CDR2 SNEGSKA (reference sequence). The DNA of the CDR3 is TGCAGTGCTAGAAGGGGGGGCCCGAACACTGAAGCTTTCTTT. It specifies CSARRGGPNTEAFF.

The V gene is TRBV6-6, the J gene TRBJ2-3, with D possibly being TRBD2 (6 bases). The length of the CDR3 is 17 residues. The germline CDR1 and CDR2 sequences are MNHNY and SVGAGI (reference sequence). V was trimmed by 0 bases and J by 0 bases, leaving 13 bases between them. The CDR3 nucleotides read TGTGCCAGCAGTTACTCGAGGTTAGCGGTTAGCACAGATACGCAGTATTTT. This codes for CASSYSRLAVSTDTQYF.

This chain links TRBV27 with TRBJ1-1; the D gene is possibly TRBD1 (5 bases). Germline CDR1 is MNHEY and CDR2 is SMNVEV (reference sequence). CDR3 size: 17 residues. V lost 9 bases to trimming and J lost 1 base, with 24 bases between them. CDR3 protein: CARDETEGRSGNTEAFF. CDR3 coding DNA: TGTGCCAGAGACGAAACAGAGGGGCGGTCGGGGAACACTGAAGCTTTCTTT.

This chain links TRBV29-1 with TRBJ2-3; TRBD2 might be the D (6 bases). V was clipped by 8 bases and J by 1 base, with 10 bases between them. Germline CDR1 SQVTM, CDR2 ANQGSEA. This CDR3 contains 12 residues. This chain's CDR3 is CSTRGGTDTQYF. In DNA form, the CDR3 reads TGCAGCACCCGCGGGGGCACAGATACGCAGTATTTT.

In this sample, this clonotype turned up a few times. The rearrangement uses TRBV10-3 and TRBJ2-7, with D perhaps matching TRBD1 (5 bases). V was clipped by 4 bases and J by 4 bases, with 8 bases between them. CDR3 length equals 12 residues. Germline CDR1 reads ENHRY; CDR2 reads SYGVKD. CDR3 loop: CAISARDYEQYF. The CDR3, as DNA: TGTGCCATCAGTGCCAGGGATTACGAGCAGTACTTC.

The chain has TRBV29-1 and TRBJ1-4; 7 nucleotides align to TRBD1. The CDR3 contains 13 residues. With 6 bases clipped from V and 7 bases from J, the junction kept 8 bases outside the gene matches. The germline CDR1 and CDR2 sequences are SQVTM and ANQGSEA. CDR3 nucleotide sequence: TGCAGCGTGAATGACAGGGTTGGTGAAAAACTGTTTTTT. Protein product: CSVNDRVGEKLFF.

The chain couples TRBV20-1 to TRBJ1-2; unclear D gene. Trimming left V 3 bases short and J 4 bases short, with 9 bases between. CDR1 and CDR2 from the germline V gene are DFQATT and SNEGSKA (reference sequence). The CDR3 contains 12 residues. The CDR3 DNA reads TGCAGTGCTAGCCGGAGCGGCTATGGCTACACCTTC. Translated: CSASRSGYGYTF.

V usage is TRBV7-9 and J usage is TRBJ1-2; the D is unclear. The V and J ends lost 5 bases and 6 bases respectively, with 7 bases between them. The CDR3 runs 11 residues. CDR1 is SEHNR, CDR2 FQNEAQ, per germline (reference sequence). The chain's CDR3 is CASSLENGYTF. DNA for the CDR3: TGTGCCAGCAGCCTTGAGAATGGCTACACCTTC.

This clonotype was picked up a small number of times. V and J are TRBV9 and TRBJ2-7; no clear D. The CDR3 covers 14 residues. Looked up from germline, CDR1 is SGDLS and CDR2 is YYNGEE. V was clipped by 0 bases and J by 9 bases, with 16 bases between them. CDR3 sequence: CASSVGPGEGLQYF. CDR3 bases: TGTGCCAGCAGCGTAGGTCCGGGCGAAGGTCTGCAGTACTTC.

This clonotype was counted many times. The V call is TRBV12-3 or TRBV12-4, the J call TRBJ2-7; 8 bases are a match to TRBD1. V shed 6 bases, J shed 2 bases, and the junction held 12 bases outside the gene matches. This CDR3 contains 16 residues. The CDR3 DNA reads as TGTGCCAGCAGCTCCACCCGGGACAGGTCTCCCTACGAGCAGTACTTC. It codes for CASSSTRDRSPYEQYF.

This chain joins TRBV18 and TRBJ1-1, with D possibly TRBD1 on 6 matching bases. V shed 0 bases and J shed 0 bases, with 20 bases lying between them. In germline, CDR1 is KGHSH, CDR2 LQKENI. This CDR3 has 19 residues. The CDR3 here is CASSPPVRDTFPMNTEAFF. CDR3 coding DNA: TGTGCCAGCTCACCACCGGTGCGGGACACCTTTCCCATGAACACTGAAGCTTTCTTT.

The V and J genes are TRBV14 and TRBJ2-1; D possibly corresponds to TRBD1 (6 bases). Germline CDR1 and CDR2: SGHDN and FVKESK. CDR3 length: 15 amino acids. Trimming took 0 bases from V and 10 from J, leaving 16 bases between them. This CDR3 reads CASSQDEGVGDEQFF. The CDR3 DNA sequence: TGTGCCAGCAGCCAAGATGAGGGGGTGGGGGACGAGCAGTTCTTC.